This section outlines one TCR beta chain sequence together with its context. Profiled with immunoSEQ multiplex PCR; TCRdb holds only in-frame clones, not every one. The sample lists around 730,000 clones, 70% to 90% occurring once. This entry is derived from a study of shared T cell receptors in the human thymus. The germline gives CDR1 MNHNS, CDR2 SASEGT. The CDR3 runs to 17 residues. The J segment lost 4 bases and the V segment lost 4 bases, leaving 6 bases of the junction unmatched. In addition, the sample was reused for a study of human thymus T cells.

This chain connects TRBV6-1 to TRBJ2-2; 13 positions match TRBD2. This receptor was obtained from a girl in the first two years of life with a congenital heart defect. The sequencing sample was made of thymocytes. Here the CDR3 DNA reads TGTGCCAGCAGTGGACTAGCGGGGGGCCGCGGCACCGGGGAGCTGTTTTTT. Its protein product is CASSGLAGGRGTGELFF.